This T cell receptor beta chain is drawn from a study of CD8 T cells in ankylosing spondylitis. Overall study results and limits: A TCR beta motif of under ten highly homologous variants appeared characteristic of ankylosing spondylitis blood. Earlier authors reported some of these motif variants in reactive arthritis synovial fluid and blood.

This CDR3 spans 13 amino acids. From germline, CDR1 is GTSNPN and CDR2 SVGIG (reference sequence). Trimming cost V 2 bases and J 2 bases, with 7 bases left between them. In making TCR beta libraries, quantitative 5'-RACE with molecular barcodes was used. One entry per CDR3 protein, called by TCRdb with MiXCR from the 5' RACE reads. The sample lists about 800,000 distinct CDR3 sequences; about 11% were seen once. On this clonotype: Its antigen is as yet unknown.

The chain joins TRBV30 to TRBJ1-5, with D perhaps TRBD1 (6 bases). The receptor's source is a male donor with ankylosing spondylitis. Sequencing used blood, either unsorted or a sorted T cell fraction (not recorded which). CDR3 residues: CAWSSGGNQPQHF. CDR3 in DNA: TGTGCCTGGAGTTCAGGGGGCAATCAGCCCCAGCATTTT. The full variable domain, with the rest looked up from reference TRBV30 and TRBJ1-5, is SQTIHQWPATLVQPVGSPLSLECTVEGTSNPNLYWYRQAAGRGLQLLFYSVGIGQISSEVPQNLSASRPQDRQFILSSKKLLLSDSGFYLCAWSSGGNQPQHFGDGTRLSIL.